This entry is about one T cell receptor beta chain. The antigen is undetermined. Being one base from a much bigger clone, this may be a read error. This CDR3 fails to terminate in the conserved phenylalanine or tryptophan, so it likely reflects a read error. Axillary draining lymph nodes of breast cancer patients supplied the node samples. MiXCR, applied by TCRdb to the multiplex PCR reads, yields one record per CDR3 protein. The sample lists about 130,000 distinct CDR3 sequences, over 20% occurring once. This entry comes from a study of breast tumors, draining lymph nodes, adjacent tissues. General study findings and limits: Luminal-like breast cancer showed significantly greater tumor-nontumor repertoire similarity than basal-like breast cancer did. The data were judged consistent with most tumor T cells coming from lymph node and expanding in tumor. That most tumor T cells come from lymph nodes remained unproven.

The CDR3 length is 14 residues. In germline, CDR1 is SGHRS, CDR2 YFSETQ. This clonotype was obtained from a female donor with breast cancer. Some clones in this sample may be carry-over from other donors' samples. The sequenced sample was axillary lymph node tissue. The J gene is TRBJ1-2, the V gene TRBV5-1, with D perhaps matching TRBD1 (5 bases). The CDR3, as DNA: TGTGCCAGCACCGGTACAAGGGGTTCTTGGGGCTACACCTAC. Translating it yields CASTGTRGSWGYTY.